These T cell receptor beta chains were read from a single sample in a study of identical twins. TCRdb recomputed calls from the 5' RACE reads with MiXCR, one row per CDR3 protein. Of a few hundred thousand distinct CDR3 sequences listed, about 9% are singletons. Sequenced input: naive T cells sorted from blood. These receptors came from a woman in her forties or fifties in good health. CDR3s include the opening cysteine and the closing phenylalanine or tryptophan. Each record gives: clone size, D gene, V gene, J gene, CDR3 protein, CDR3 DNA. D genes are given only for firm matches. Clone size is stated in some rows and not others, as once, few, many or a class when expanded.

abundance: many
d_gene: NA
v_gene: TRBV14
j_gene: TRBJ2-1
CDR3aa: CASSQDLLGPEQFF
CDR3nt: TGTGCCAGCAGCCAAGACCTTCTGGGTCCGGAGCAGTTCTTC

abundance: NA
d_gene: TRBD2
v_gene: TRBV7-8
j_gene: TRBJ2-1
CDR3aa: CASSLIAGPLAGENEQFF
CDR3nt: TGTGCCAGCAGCTTAATCGCCGGCCCACTAGCGGGAGAGAATGAGCAGTTCTTC

abundance: many
d_gene: NA
v_gene: TRBV14
j_gene: TRBJ2-5
CDR3aa: CASGQSQETQYF
CDR3nt: TGTGCCAGCGGACAGAGCCAAGAGACCCAGTACTTC

abundance: many
d_gene: TRBD2
v_gene: TRBV7-9
j_gene: TRBJ2-3
CDR3aa: CASRGTGVGLAVTDTQYF
CDR3nt: TGTGCCAGCAGAGGAACAGGGGTGGGACTAGCGGTCACAGATACGCAGTATTTT

abundance: many
d_gene: NA
v_gene: TRBV12-3/TRBV12-4
j_gene: TRBJ2-5
CDR3aa: CASSFGGLETQYF
CDR3nt: TGTGCCAGCAGTTTCGGGGGGCTGGAGACCCAGTACTTC

abundance: NA
d_gene: TRBD1
v_gene: TRBV5-1
j_gene: TRBJ2-5
CDR3aa: CASSTDPQGQGVGTQYF
CDR3nt: TGCGCCAGCAGCACGGATCCTCAGGGACAGGGCGTTGGGACCCAGTACTTC

abundance: few
d_gene: NA
v_gene: TRBV6-5
j_gene: TRBJ2-3
CDR3aa: CASSYSTRGSTQYF
CDR3nt: TGTGCCAGCAGTTACTCGACGAGGGGCAGCACGCAGTATTTT

abundance: few
d_gene: TRBD2
v_gene: TRBV7-2
j_gene: TRBJ2-3
CDR3aa: CASSLVGTSGSIDTQYF
CDR3nt: TGTGCCAGCAGCTTAGTTGGGACTAGCGGGAGTATAGATACGCAGTATTTT

abundance: many
d_gene: NA
v_gene: TRBV15
j_gene: TRBJ1-6
CDR3aa: CATSRPSGGPLHF
CDR3nt: TGTGCCACCAGCAGACCCAGCGGAGGACCCCTCCACTTT

abundance: NA
d_gene: NA
v_gene: TRBV29-1
j_gene: TRBJ1-1
CDR3aa: CSVEDLEGGNTEAFF
CDR3nt: TGCAGCGTTGAAGATCTTGAGGGGGGGAACACTGAAGCTTTCTTT

abundance: NA
d_gene: TRBD1
v_gene: TRBV29-1
j_gene: TRBJ2-7
CDR3aa: CSVVTGDRQYF
CDR3nt: TGCAGCGTTGTCACAGGGGACCGGCAGTACTTC

abundance: NA
d_gene: TRBD2
v_gene: TRBV4-1
j_gene: TRBJ2-2
CDR3aa: CASSESGAGTGELFF
CDR3nt: TGCGCCAGCAGCGAGAGCGGGGCGGGCACCGGGGAGCTGTTTTTT

abundance: many
d_gene: NA
v_gene: TRBV20-1
j_gene: TRBJ1-5
CDR3aa: CSARRGSGYSNQPQHF
CDR3nt: TGCAGTGCTAGACGCGGCAGTGGGTATAGCAATCAGCCCCAGCATTTT

abundance: NA
d_gene: NA
v_gene: TRBV3-1
j_gene: TRBJ1-1
CDR3aa: CASSQFERNTEAFF
CDR3nt: TGTGCCAGCAGCCAATTTGAGCGGAACACTGAAGCTTTCTTT

abundance: NA
d_gene: TRBD1
v_gene: TRBV11-1
j_gene: TRBJ2-7
CDR3aa: CASSQTGAHEQYF
CDR3nt: TGTGCCAGCAGCCAGACAGGGGCCCACGAGCAGTACTTC

abundance: few
d_gene: NA
v_gene: TRBV9
j_gene: TRBJ2-1
CDR3aa: CASSLDLMGDEQFF
CDR3nt: TGTGCCAGCAGCTTGGACCTGATGGGGGATGAGCAGTTCTTC

abundance: many
d_gene: NA
v_gene: TRBV7-2
j_gene: TRBJ2-2
CDR3aa: CASSLLWGGELFF
CDR3nt: TGTGCCAGCAGCTTACTCTGGGGCGGGGAGCTGTTTTTT

abundance: few
d_gene: TRBD2
v_gene: TRBV9
j_gene: TRBJ2-3
CDR3aa: CASSTRLAGGGSSTDTQYF
CDR3nt: TGTGCCAGCAGCACCAGACTAGCGGGAGGGGGATCTAGCACAGATACGCAGTATTTT

abundance: NA
d_gene: NA
v_gene: TRBV5-4
j_gene: TRBJ1-1
CDR3aa: CASRRQVETSEAFF
CDR3nt: TGTGCCAGCAGAAGACAGGTCGAAACATCTGAAGCTTTCTTT

abundance: many
d_gene: NA
v_gene: TRBV5-1
j_gene: TRBJ2-3
CDR3aa: CASSLASVTDTQYF
CDR3nt: TGCGCCAGCAGCTTGGCTTCGGTCACAGATACGCAGTATTTT

abundance: NA
d_gene: TRBD1
v_gene: TRBV2
j_gene: TRBJ1-5
CDR3aa: CASREGQVGRQPQHF
CDR3nt: TGTGCCAGCAGGGAGGGACAGGTGGGGCGTCAGCCCCAGCATTTT

abundance: NA
d_gene: TRBD2
v_gene: TRBV6-5
j_gene: TRBJ2-5
CDR3aa: CASSYWGLDQETQYF
CDR3nt: TGTGCCAGCAGTTACTGGGGACTAGATCAAGAGACCCAGTACTTC

abundance: many
d_gene: NA
v_gene: TRBV3-1
j_gene: TRBJ1-3
CDR3aa: CASSQGSGNTIYF
CDR3nt: TGTGCCAGCAGCCAAGGATCTGGAAACACCATATATTTT

abundance: NA
d_gene: TRBD1
v_gene: TRBV5-1
j_gene: TRBJ1-1
CDR3aa: CASSGLDREAPEAFF
CDR3nt: TGCGCCAGCAGCGGGCTGGACAGGGAAGCACCTGAAGCTTTCTTT

abundance: many
d_gene: NA
v_gene: TRBV5-6
j_gene: TRBJ2-7
CDR3aa: CASTYEGRNSYEQYF
CDR3nt: TGTGCCAGCACCTACGAGGGGCGGAACTCCTACGAGCAGTACTTC

abundance: NA
d_gene: TRBD2
v_gene: TRBV2
j_gene: TRBJ2-1
CDR3aa: CASSDVELAAYNEQFF
CDR3nt: TGTGCCAGCAGTGATGTCGAGCTAGCGGCCTACAATGAGCAGTTCTTC

abundance: many
d_gene: TRBD2
v_gene: TRBV20-1
j_gene: TRBJ2-1
CDR3aa: CSATTSAEQFF
CDR3nt: TGCAGTGCGACAACTAGCGCTGAGCAGTTCTTC

abundance: few
d_gene: NA
v_gene: TRBV4-1
j_gene: TRBJ2-5
CDR3aa: CASSQIQDNGETQYF
CDR3nt: TGCGCCAGCAGCCAGATACAGGATAATGGAGAGACCCAGTACTTC

abundance: NA
d_gene: NA
v_gene: TRBV20-1
j_gene: TRBJ2-7
CDR3aa: CSATPAGSYEQYF
CDR3nt: TGCAGTGCTACCCCTGCGGGATCCTACGAGCAGTACTTC

abundance: NA
d_gene: NA
v_gene: TRBV7-9
j_gene: TRBJ2-7
CDR3aa: CASSAVLPLQATYEQYF
CDR3nt: TGTGCCAGCAGCGCAGTTCTGCCGCTTCAAGCAACCTACGAGCAGTACTTC

abundance: few
d_gene: TRBD1
v_gene: TRBV7-9
j_gene: TRBJ2-3
CDR3aa: CASSWGDRGHPDTQYF
CDR3nt: TGTGCCAGCAGCTGGGGGGACAGGGGCCATCCAGATACGCAGTATTTT

abundance: NA
d_gene: NA
v_gene: TRBV10-2
j_gene: TRBJ2-3
CDR3aa: CASSPLNGSTDTQYF
CDR3nt: TGCGCCAGCAGCCCCCTAAACGGGAGCACAGATACGCAGTATTTT

abundance: few
d_gene: NA
v_gene: TRBV7-9
j_gene: TRBJ1-1
CDR3aa: CASSFYEAFF
CDR3nt: TGTGCCAGCAGCTTTTACGAAGCTTTCTTT

abundance: many
d_gene: TRBD1
v_gene: TRBV20-1
j_gene: TRBJ2-3
CDR3aa: CSALSLGQGADTQYF
CDR3nt: TGCAGTGCCCTTTCACTCGGACAGGGGGCAGATACGCAGTATTTT

abundance: NA
d_gene: TRBD2
v_gene: TRBV11-3
j_gene: TRBJ2-2
CDR3aa: CASSSGLAGGPGRELFF
CDR3nt: TGTGCCAGCAGCTCAGGACTAGCGGGAGGGCCCGGCCGGGAGCTGTTTTTT

abundance: many
d_gene: NA
v_gene: TRBV29-1
j_gene: TRBJ2-7
CDR3aa: CSATVTYEQYF
CDR3nt: TGCAGCGCGACGGTAACCTACGAGCAGTACTTC

abundance: NA
d_gene: TRBD1
v_gene: TRBV9
j_gene: TRBJ1-5
CDR3aa: CASSVDGATGEPQHF
CDR3nt: TGTGCCAGCAGCGTAGACGGAGCGACAGGGGAGCCCCAGCATTTT

abundance: few
d_gene: TRBD1
v_gene: TRBV3-1
j_gene: TRBJ1-4
CDR3aa: CASSQWDRGEKLFF
CDR3nt: TGTGCCAGCAGCCAGTGGGACAGGGGAGAAAAACTGTTTTTT

abundance: many
d_gene: TRBD2
v_gene: TRBV5-1
j_gene: TRBJ2-3
CDR3aa: CASTGRSLSGRARNTDTQYF
CDR3nt: TGCGCCAGCACGGGAAGGAGCCTTAGCGGGAGGGCCCGGAACACAGATACGCAGTATTTT

abundance: NA
d_gene: TRBD1
v_gene: TRBV28
j_gene: TRBJ2-4
CDR3aa: CASSSIGGWDIQYF
CDR3nt: TGTGCCAGCAGTTCGATAGGGGGCTGGGACATTCAGTACTTC

abundance: NA
d_gene: NA
v_gene: TRBV7-6
j_gene: TRBJ2-6
CDR3aa: CASSLVRGAGANVLTF
CDR3nt: TGTGCCAGCAGCTTAGTACGAGGAGCCGGGGCCAACGTCCTGACTTTC

abundance: few
d_gene: NA
v_gene: TRBV5-6
j_gene: TRBJ2-7
CDR3aa: CASSLGLLASEQYF
CDR3nt: TGTGCCAGCAGCTTGGGTCTCCTAGCATCGGAGCAGTACTTC